This TCR beta chain was identified in a study of cytomegalovirus exposure and HLA in healthy donors. The study's findings and limits: A later analysis linked a missense DCLRE1C variant to TCR beta V- and J-gene trimming. Later on, analysis showed that most CMV-associated TCR beta chains appeared to be HLA-restricted. In vitro confirmation showed three CMV-associated chains to be CMV antigen specific.

With 60 Vbeta and 13 Jbeta primers, the PCR was carried out. Only in-frame clones appear in the TCRdb table, and some are missing; sequencing was by immunoSEQ multiplex PCR. The table counts roughly 120,000 clones; approximately 3.7% lies in the top ten. The CDR3 contains 15 residues. V was trimmed by 5 bases and J by 1 base, leaving 13 bases between them. CDR1 and CDR2 (germline): SGHNT, YENEEA. Points on this clone: Antigen: not known.

The sequence came from a man aged 25 to 40 in good health and CMV-seronegative. Sequenced input: PBMCs. V is TRBV11-3 and J is TRBJ2-3; maybe TRBD2 (5 bases). In nucleotides, the CDR3 is TGTGCCAGCAGCCCCCGGGCGGGCGGCACAGATACGCAGTATTTT. Amino acid sequence: CASSPRAGGTDTQYF.